The 20 T cell receptor beta chains below all came from one sample that was sequenced in a study of shared clonotypes between healthy human individuals. Here immunoSEQ multiplex PCR was the method, and the copy in TCRdb shows in-frame clones only, minus some. Here the sample spans about 2.4 million clones, more than 80% being singletons. Sequenced input: naive CD4+ T cells sorted from blood. Subset defined: CD45RA+ positively selected. Source of these receptors: a man aged 18 to 29 in good health.

CDR3 nucleotide sequence: TGTGCCAGCAGTCTGGACACTAGCACAGATACGCAGTATTTT. Translated, it gives CASSLDTSTDTQYF. The chain uses TRBV6-6 and TRBJ2-3; TRBD1 is a possible D gene (5 bases). Germline-derived CDR1 and CDR2 are MNHNY and SVGAGI (reference sequence). Trimming pared 5 bases from V and 0 bases from J, leaving 9 bases between. The CDR3 spans 14 residues.

This chain links TRBV9 with TRBJ2-3; D not resolved. Trimming took off 4 bases at V and 2 bases at J, with 11 bases between the two ends. This CDR3 has 14 residues. The V gene's germline CDR1 is SGDLS and CDR2 YYNGEE. Here the CDR3 reads CASSSRSSTDTQYF. CDR3 DNA sequence: TGTGCCAGCAGCTCCCGAAGTTCCACAGATACGCAGTATTTT.

The chain links TRBV5-5 to TRBJ2-3, with 8 bases matching TRBD2. Germline V gene data show CDR1 as SGHKS and CDR2 as YYEKEE (reference sequence). The CDR3 sequence is 17 residues long. V dropped 0 bases and J dropped 0; count of bases not matched to a gene: 6. The CDR3 sequence: CASSLGLLAASTDTQYF. CDR3 nucleotides: TGTGCCAGCAGCTTGGGATTACTAGCGGCTAGCACAGATACGCAGTATTTT.

About this clone: The identical CDR3 is also encoded by other nucleotide sequences in the sample. The rearrangement uses TRBV27 and TRBJ2-7; D is unresolved. V lost 2 bases to trimming and J lost 2 bases, with 7 bases between them. The CDR3 has 13 amino acids. Germline assignment: CDR1 MNHEY and CDR2 SMNVEV (reference sequence). CDR3 protein: CASSLGPTYEQYF. The CDR3 nucleotides read TGTGCCAGCAGTTTAGGACCCACCTACGAGCAGTACTTC.

CDR3 loop: CASSPRTGSSSYEQYF. CDR3 nucleotide sequence: TGTGCCAGCAGCCCAAGGACAGGGTCATCCTCCTACGAGCAGTACTTC. The rearrangement uses TRBV9 and TRBJ2-5; 8 bases match TRBD1. The last part of the DNA fits TRBJ2-7 better; the J call may be wrong. This CDR3 is 16 amino acids long. Germline V gives CDR1 SGDLS, CDR2 YYNGEE.

The rearrangement uses TRBV19 and TRBJ1-4, with D perhaps TRBD1 (5 bases). The CDR3 is 14 residues long. Trimming took 10 bases from V and 5 from J, leaving 17 bases between them. Germline CDR1 and CDR2: LNHDA and SQIVND (reference sequence). The CDR3 bases are TGTGCCACCTCTCCGGGACGGGAAAATGAAAAACTGTTTTTT. It translates to CATSPGRENEKLFF.

J is TRBJ2-4 and V is TRBV10-3, with D uncertain. Trimming pared 2 bases from V and 1 base from J, leaving 12 bases between. The germline V gene encodes CDR1 ENHRY and CDR2 SYGVKD. This CDR3 is 16 amino acids long. CDR3 nucleotide sequence: TGTGCCATCAGTGAGATAGGCATCACCGCCAAAAACATTCAGTACTTC. It codes for CAISEIGITAKNIQYF.

There are a few counts of this clone. The chain has TRBV20-1 and TRBJ1-1, with a possible D match to TRBD1 (6 bases). Trimming took 6 bases from V and 7 from J, leaving 12 bases between them. Looked up from germline, CDR1 is DFQATT and CDR2 is SNEGSKA (reference sequence). The CDR3 sequence is 11 residues long. The CDR3 loop is CSAPSRGEAFF. In DNA, the CDR3 is TGCAGTGCCCCTAGCAGGGGTGAAGCTTTCTTT.

This clone was recorded once. V gene TRBV9 combines with J gene TRBJ1-1; D remains ambiguous. CDR1 is SGDLS, CDR2 YYNGEE, per germline. This CDR3 region has 14 residues. Trimming pared 0 bases from V and 1 base from J, leaving 7 bases between. CDR3 coding DNA: TGTGCCAGCAGCGTAGCCCCGTCGAACACTGAAGCTTTCTTT. Translating it yields CASSVAPSNTEAFF. Variable domain in full (rest from reference TRBV9 and TRBJ1-1): DSGVTQTPKHLITATGQRVTLRCSPRSGDLSVYWYQQSLDQGLQFLIQYYNGEERAKGNILERFSAQQFPDLHSELNLSSLELGDSALYFCASSVAPSNTEAFFGQGTRLTVV.

This clone was seen a single time. The rearrangement joins TRBV18 to TRBJ2-7; 10 bases are a match to TRBD2. The CDR3 contains 17 residues. Germline trimming cut 2 bases from V and 1 base from J; bases unmatched to any gene: 8. Germline assignment: CDR1 KGHSH and CDR2 LQKENI. The CDR3 coding sequence is TGTGCCAGCTCACCAAGTGAAGCGGGAGGGTTTTCCTACGAGCAGTACTTC. It codes for CASSPSEAGGFSYEQYF.

DNA of the CDR3: TGTGCCAGCAGCTCCGGACTAGCGGGGGTTCTTGCTACGCAGTATTTT. It encodes CASSSGLAGVLATQYF. The chain uses TRBV7-9 and TRBJ2-3; TRBD2 matches at 13 bases. Trimming cost V 4 bases and J 8 bases; bases outside gene matches: 9. The CDR3 extends over 16 amino acids. Germline CDR1 SEHNR, CDR2 FQNEAQ (reference sequence).

The DNA for the CDR3 is TGTGCCAGCAGTAAGGACGCGGGGCTAGATACGCAGTATTTT. Protein sequence: CASSKDAGLDTQYF. This chain joins TRBV5-4 and TRBJ2-3, with D tentatively TRBD2 (6 bases). Germline loops: CDR1 SGHNT, CDR2 YYREEE (reference sequence). This CDR3 is 14 amino acids long. The V and J ends lost 5 bases and 5 bases respectively, with 15 bases between them.

The chain combines TRBV7-9 with TRBJ1-3; weak D call: TRBD1 (6 bases). This CDR3 has 16 residues. In germline, CDR1 is SEHNR, CDR2 FQNEAQ (reference sequence). V lost 4 bases, J lost 0 bases, and 13 bases lay in between. The CDR3 DNA reads TGTGCCAGCAGCTCAGGACAGCTAATCTCTGGAAACACCATATATTTT. Amino acid sequence: CASSSGQLISGNTIYF.

The rearrangement links TRBV30 to TRBJ1-6; 7 bases align to TRBD1. The CDR3 is 16 residues long. After removal of 2 bases from V and 1 base from J, the junction contained 5 bases not matched to a gene. The germline V gene encodes CDR1 GTSNPN and CDR2 SVGIG (reference sequence). In nucleotides, the CDR3 is TGTGCCTGGAGTCACCCGGGACAGTCCTATAATTCACCCCTCCACTTT. This encodes CAWSHPGQSYNSPLHF.

V gene TRBV30 combines with J gene TRBJ1-5; D perhaps matches TRBD1 (6 bases). This CDR3 region has 15 residues. Trimming cost V 2 bases and J 0 bases, with 11 bases left between them. In germline, CDR1 is GTSNPN, CDR2 SVGIG (reference sequence). The CDR3 region is CAWSLGTPSNQPQHF. The DNA for the CDR3 is TGTGCCTGGAGTCTTGGGACACCTAGCAATCAGCCCCAGCATTTT. Complete variable domain (other parts from reference TRBV30 and TRBJ1-5): SQTIHQWPATLVQPVGSPLSLECTVEGTSNPNLYWYRQAAGRGLQLLFYSVGIGQISSEVPQNLSASRPQDRQFILSSKKLLLSDSGFYLCAWSLGTPSNQPQHFGDGTRLSIL.

The rearrangement links TRBV27 to TRBJ1-6; 7 bases match TRBD1. Germline loops: CDR1 MNHEY, CDR2 SMNVEV (reference sequence). CDR3 length equals 15 residues. With 6 bases clipped from V and 9 bases from J, the junction kept 11 bases outside the gene matches. The DNA for the CDR3 is TGTGCCAGCAGCCAAGGGACAGTTACCCGTTCACCCCTCCACTTT. It encodes CASSQGTVTRSPLHF.

The V gene is TRBV12-5, the J gene TRBJ2-5, with 9 bases aligning to TRBD1. CDR1 LGHNT and CDR2 FRNRAP come from the germline V gene. Trimming cost V 1 base and J 4 bases; bases outside gene matches: 4. The length of the CDR3 is 15 residues. This chain's CDR3 is CASGLARDRAETQYF. The CDR3 DNA reads TGTGCTAGTGGTTTGGCCCGGGACAGGGCAGAGACCCAGTACTTC.

Notes on this clone: This same CDR3 is encoded by further DNA sequences in the sample. CDR3 sequence reads: CASSLSGVSTDTQYF. The CDR3 bases are TGCGCCAGCAGCTTGTCCGGCGTAAGCACAGATACGCAGTATTTT. The chain combines TRBV5-1 with TRBJ2-3; D gene unclear. Germline V CDR1 and CDR2: SGHRS, YFSETQ. V shed 1 base and J shed 0 bases, with 9 bases lying between them. The CDR3 extends over 15 amino acids.

The gene calls are TRBV7-2 and TRBJ2-1, with unresolved D. The ends were cut back, 3 bases at V and 0 bases at J, with 9 bases in the middle. This CDR3 has 15 amino acids. Germline V gene sequence: CDR1 SGHTA, CDR2 FQGNSA. The CDR3 reads CASSFKASSYNEQFF. The CDR3 DNA reads TGTGCCAGCAGCTTTAAGGCTAGCTCCTACAATGAGCAGTTCTTC.

The chain joins TRBV30 to TRBJ2-4, with D unclear. Looked up from germline, CDR1 is GTSNPN and CDR2 is SVGIG (reference sequence). The CDR3 spans 13 residues. V lost 3 bases to trimming and J lost 1 base, with 7 bases between them. CDR3 protein: CAWSMNAKNIQYF. The CDR3 DNA follows: TGTGCCTGGAGCATGAATGCCAAAAACATTCAGTACTTC. Drawing the rest from reference TRBV30 and TRBJ2-4, the complete variable domain is SQTIHQWPATLVQPVGSPLSLECTVEGTSNPNLYWYRQAAGRGLQLLFYSVGIGQISSEVPQNLSASRPQDRQFILSSKKLLLSDSGFYLCAWSMNAKNIQYFGAGTRLSVL.